These 12 T cell receptor beta chains were sequenced from one sample in a study of neurological immune-mediated disorders. As to time point: longitudinal time-point 3. From the 5' RACE reads, TCRdb called clonotypes with MiXCR, one entry per CDR3 protein. Of roughly 50,000 distinct CDR3 sequences in the sample, about 13% are singletons; the top ten hold approximately 9%. The material sequenced was PBMCs. The receptors originated from a male donor with HTLV-1-associated myelopathy (HAM/TSP).

This clonotype was counted ten times or more. This chain connects TRBV5-1 to TRBJ2-5; 9 bases agree with TRBD2. Germline V gene lookup returns CDR1 SGHRS and CDR2 YFSETQ. This CDR3 spans 16 amino acids. The V segment lost 2 bases and the J segment 3 bases; nucleotides outside the gene matches: 8. This CDR3 reads CASSFTGLAGKETQYF. DNA for the CDR3: TGCGCCAGCAGCTTTACCGGGCTAGCGGGGAAAGAGACCCAGTACTTC.

This clonotype was observed a handful of times. The chain has TRBV5-6 and TRBJ2-3; D gene unclear. V lost 0 bases to trimming and J lost 2 bases, with 13 bases between them. The CDR3 spans 16 residues. Germline values: CDR1 SGHDT, CDR2 YYEEEE. The CDR3: CASSLGSRPSTDTQYF. CDR3 DNA: TGTGCCAGCAGCTTGGGTTCACGACCATCCACAGATACGCAGTATTTT.

A note on this clonotype: Possible read error: a much larger clone is one base away. This sequence joins TRBV6-2 or TRBV6-3 and TRBJ2-1; D is ambiguous. CDR1 is MNHEY and CDR2 is SVGEGT in the germline V gene. The CDR3 extends over 15 amino acids. The ends were cut back, 8 bases at V and 0 bases at J, with 14 bases in the middle. CDR3 nucleotide sequence: TGTGCCAGCCACACGGACCGGAGCTCCTACAATGAGCAGTTCTTC. This sequence encodes CASHTDRSSYNEQFF.

Ten or more counts support this clonotype. The chain employs TRBV7-2 and TRBJ2-5; 8 nucleotides line up with TRBD2. The CDR3 runs to 15 residues. Trimming removed 4 bases from V and 0 bases from J; junction bases left unmatched: 4. Germline CDR1 reads SGHTA; CDR2 reads FQGNSA. The CDR3 coding sequence is TGTGCCAGCAGCTCCCAGCGGGGGTACCAAGAGACCCAGTACTTC. Protein product: CASSSQRGYQETQYF.

This clonotype showed up many times. The chain is built from TRBV5-5 and TRBJ1-1, with 9 positions matching TRBD1. The CDR3 runs to 14 residues. Looked up from germline, CDR1 is SGHKS and CDR2 is YYEKEE (reference sequence). Trimming took 4 bases from V and 3 from J; bases not matched to a gene: 4. The DNA for the CDR3 is TGTGCCAGCAGCCTACAGGGGGCGTACACTGAAGCTTTCTTT. This translates into CASSLQGAYTEAFF.

This clonotype has a count of ten or more. The chain links TRBV6-5 to TRBJ2-2; a weak D match, TRBD1 (7 bases). CDR1 is MNHEY and CDR2 is SVGAGI in the germline V gene. The V end was cut by 7 bases, the J end by 5 bases, with 20 bases between. The CDR3 has 16 amino acids. CDR3: CASTLLAAGGTGELFF. Here the CDR3 DNA reads TGTGCCAGCACCCTACTCGCGGCAGGGGGGACCGGGGAGCTGTTTTTT.

This clonotype has at least ten counts. This chain connects TRBV21-1 to TRBJ1-4; TRBD1 reflects the table's D call only, with no check against the DNA. TRBV21-1 is tagged as a pseudogene. The CDR3 totals 15 residues. CDR3 bases: TGTGCCAGCAGCTCCTATGCCGGGGGTAATGAAAAACTGTTTTTT. Its translation is CASSSYAGGNEKLFF.

This clonotype was counted many times. The chain combines TRBV5-1 with TRBJ2-5, with 7 nucleotides matching TRBD1. This CDR3 is built from 15 residues. The V gene end was trimmed by 1 base and the J gene end by 5 bases; junction bases not matched to a gene: 8. Germline V gene sequence: CDR1 SGHRS, CDR2 YFSETQ. The CDR3, as DNA: TGCGCCAGCAGCTTGAGGACAGGAGGTGGGGAGACCCAGTACTTC. Its translation is CASSLRTGGGETQYF.

This clonotype was recorded many times. The gene calls are TRBV5-1 and TRBJ1-6, with D tentatively TRBD1 (5 bases). V lost 4 bases and J lost 10, with 15 bases in between. The CDR3 runs to 14 residues. Germline CDR1 SGHRS, CDR2 YFSETQ. CDR3 DNA sequence: TGCGCCAGCAGCACGGACGGGACTAGGTCACCCCTCCACTTT. It encodes CASSTDGTRSPLHF. The full variable domain, with the rest looked up from reference TRBV5-1 and TRBJ1-6, is KAGVTQTPRYLIKTRGQQVTLSCSPISGHRSVSWYQQTPGQGLQFLFEYFSETQRNKGNFPGRFSGRQFSNSRSEMNVSTLELGDSALYLCASSTDGTRSPLHFGNGTRLTVT.

This clonotype appeared many times. This chain links TRBV12-3 or TRBV12-4 with TRBJ1-2; D is perhaps TRBD1 (5 bases). The CDR3 is 13 amino acids. V lost 2 bases and J lost 4, with 8 bases in between. CDR3 in DNA: TGTGCCAGCAGTTTATCGACAGTCTATGGCTACACCTTC. Its protein is CASSLSTVYGYTF.

J is TRBJ2-2 and V is TRBV5-5; unclear D gene. V was clipped by 0 bases and J by 4 bases, with 10 bases between them. The germline CDR1 and CDR2 sequences are SGHKS and YYEKEE (reference sequence). There are 15 residues in the CDR3. CDR3 protein: CASSLGVASTGELFF. The CDR3 DNA reads TGTGCCAGCAGCTTGGGGGTGGCCAGCACCGGGGAGCTGTTTTTT.

This clonotype came up many times. The chain carries TRBV5-1 and TRBJ1-1; TRBD1 agrees at 9 bases. The germline gives CDR1 SGHRS, CDR2 YFSETQ. The CDR3 length is 12 residues. Trimming took 3 bases from V and 11 from J; bases not matched to a gene: 5. In nucleotides, the CDR3 is TGCGCCAGCAGCTCGGGACAGGGCCCGGCTTTCTTT. Protein product: CASSSGQGPAFF.